Listed below are T cell receptor beta chains from one sample, sequenced in a study of T cell clusters in autoimmune cytopenias. Reprocessing the multiplex PCR reads, TCRdb reports a single entry for every CDR3 protein and omits DNA. Here the sample table reports more than 12,000 distinct CDR3 sequences. Material: peripheral blood. The source is a human donor with an autoimmune cytopenia or autoimmune hepatitis (not recorded which). CDR3s include the opening cysteine and the closing phenylalanine or tryptophan. Fields, in order: V gene, clone size, J gene, CDR3 protein. Expanded clones get a size class; other rows say once, few or many, or leave the size out.

v_gene: TRBV5-4
abundance: NA
j_gene: TRBJ2-1
CDR3aa: CASSLVGGLNNEQFF

v_gene: TRBV15
abundance: NA
j_gene: TRBJ1-4
CDR3aa: CATSPRQGVNEKLFF

v_gene: TRBV20-1
abundance: NA
j_gene: TRBJ2-3
CDR3aa: CSAPEQGRTDTQYF

v_gene: TRBV19
abundance: NA
j_gene: TRBJ1-1
CDR3aa: CASSIGQGTEAFF

v_gene: TRBV5-4
abundance: NA
j_gene: TRBJ2-1
CDR3aa: CASKGFGSSYNEQFF

v_gene: TRBV24-1
abundance: NA
j_gene: TRBJ2-1
CDR3aa: CATSDQRNEQFF

v_gene: TRBV27
abundance: NA
j_gene: TRBJ1-6
CDR3aa: CASSFGINNSPLHF

v_gene: TRBV27
abundance: NA
j_gene: TRBJ2-7
CDR3aa: CASSYLDSYEQYF

v_gene: TRBV6-5
abundance: medium-sized
j_gene: TRBJ2-3
CDR3aa: CASNLGGGDTQYF

v_gene: TRBV6-5
abundance: medium-sized
j_gene: TRBJ2-7
CDR3aa: CATSATLMSHEQYF

v_gene: TRBV29-1
abundance: NA
j_gene: TRBJ1-3
CDR3aa: CSVARESGNTIYF

v_gene: TRBV6-5
abundance: NA
j_gene: TRBJ2-5
CDR3aa: CAGSSGGAGETQYF

v_gene: TRBV7-9
abundance: NA
j_gene: TRBJ2-3
CDR3aa: CASSPRLAGDVDTQYF

v_gene: TRBV12-3/TRBV12-4
abundance: NA
j_gene: TRBJ2-1
CDR3aa: CATSDTTGGSYNEQFF

v_gene: TRBV30
abundance: NA
j_gene: TRBJ1-1
CDR3aa: CAWSKTGSNTEAFF

v_gene: TRBV6-4
abundance: medium-sized
j_gene: TRBJ2-1
CDR3aa: CASSEETGPNEQFF

v_gene: TRBV6-5
abundance: NA
j_gene: TRBJ2-7
CDR3aa: CASSYSSTPTYEQYF

v_gene: TRBV5-4
abundance: NA
j_gene: TRBJ2-2
CDR3aa: CASSRTSGELFF

v_gene: TRBV19
abundance: medium-sized
j_gene: TRBJ2-3
CDR3aa: CASSMLAGGLTDTQYF

v_gene: TRBV15
abundance: medium-sized
j_gene: TRBJ2-2
CDR3aa: CATSPFAGQGARGELFF

v_gene: TRBV6-6
abundance: NA
j_gene: TRBJ1-5
CDR3aa: CAISEIRQAQPQHF

v_gene: TRBV4-2
abundance: NA
j_gene: TRBJ1-4
CDR3aa: CASSQAGDGKLFF

v_gene: TRBV5-4
abundance: NA
j_gene: TRBJ2-3
CDR3aa: CASSLGGLAGISDTQYF

v_gene: TRBV11-1
abundance: NA
j_gene: TRBJ1-1
CDR3aa: CASSSAGAMMNTEAFF

v_gene: TRBV29-1
abundance: NA
j_gene: TRBJ2-7
CDR3aa: CSVEETFSAESYEQYF

v_gene: TRBV6-5
abundance: NA
j_gene: TRBJ2-1
CDR3aa: CASGLAYYNEQFF

v_gene: TRBV29-1
abundance: medium-sized
j_gene: TRBJ1-1
CDR3aa: CSADRGTEAFF

v_gene: TRBV7-9
abundance: NA
j_gene: TRBJ2-7
CDR3aa: CASSGGTALEQYF

v_gene: TRBV5-1
abundance: NA
j_gene: TRBJ2-7
CDR3aa: CASSFLEGTAVEQYF

v_gene: TRBV19
abundance: medium-sized
j_gene: TRBJ1-5
CDR3aa: CASSMVRSNQPQHF

v_gene: TRBV6-5
abundance: NA
j_gene: TRBJ2-1
CDR3aa: CASSTSGRGLDEQFF

v_gene: TRBV30
abundance: NA
j_gene: TRBJ1-3
CDR3aa: CAWRLDSYSGNTIYF

v_gene: TRBV6-5
abundance: NA
j_gene: TRBJ1-4
CDR3aa: CASSRTWEGVSEKLFF